This T cell receptor (beta chain) was sequenced during a study of T cells expressing NK-cell markers. The CDR3 has 13 residues. Looked up from germline, CDR1 is SGHDT and CDR2 is YYEEEE. TCRdb reprocessed the 5' RACE reads and keeps a single row for each CDR3 protein, giving no DNA. In all, the sample yields about 160,000 distinct CDR3 sequences. The TCR originated in a man aged 18 to 69 in good health. The rearrangement links TRBV5-6 to TRBJ1-1. Sequencing input: blood T cells: a sorted CD56 or NKG2C T cell subset, CD4+ or CD8+ T cells, or bulk PBMC T cells (not recorded which). The CDR3 sequence: CASSTGRGDVAFF.